The 13 T cell receptor beta chains below come from one sample, sequenced in a study of spatial heterogeneity in lung cancer. Overall study findings and caveats: For expanded intratumoral alpha and beta TCRs, counts tracked tumor mutation counts.

TCRdb fed the 5' RACE reads into MiXCR, producing one record per CDR3 protein. The data contain 6,000 to 7,500 distinct CDR3 sequences, around 15% of them seen just once; the ten biggest clones take up 9.5% to 10%. The antigens of these receptors remain unknown. Time point specified: sample taken at primary tumor resection. This material consisted of lung tumor tissue, taken at surgery. The receptors shown here come from a male donor with early-stage non-small cell lung cancer.

The V and J genes are TRBV27 and TRBJ2-7, with TRBD1 identical over 9 bases. Per germline, CDR1 MNHEY and CDR2 SMNVEV (reference sequence). V lost 10 bases, J lost 3 bases, and 10 bases stayed unmatched. This CDR3 region has 14 residues. CDR3 protein: CATERWDRVYEQYF. CDR3 in DNA: TGTGCCACCGAACGGTGGGACAGGGTCTACGAGCAGTACTTC.

Of note for this clonotype: Germline is not matched at one junction end, which may reflect a read error. The chain combines TRBV7-7 with TRBJ2-4, with D unresolved. There are 13 residues in the CDR3. The germline CDR1 and CDR2 sequences are SSHAT and FNYEAQ (reference sequence). The CDR3 sequence: CASSPSQGNIQYF. CDR3 bases: TGTGCTAGCAGTCCCTCCCAAGGAAACATTCAGTACTTC.

This clonotype was recorded at least ten times. The J gene is TRBJ1-5, the V gene TRBV6-5, with a possible D match to TRBD1 (5 bases). Trimming stripped 5 bases from V and 9 bases from J, with 14 bases between. This CDR3 has 13 amino acids. From germline, CDR1 is MNHEY and CDR2 SVGAGI. The CDR3 spells CASSRQSGGPQHF. The CDR3 region has the DNA TGTGCCAGCAGTCGACAGTCTGGGGGGCCCCAGCATTTT.

This clonotype was observed at least ten times. CDR3 nucleotide sequence: TGTGCCAGCAGTTTAAGGGTAGATCAGCCCCAGCATTTT. Translating it yields CASSLRVDQPQHF. This sequence joins TRBV12-3 or TRBV12-4 and TRBJ1-5; no clear D. V was pared by 2 bases and J by 5 bases, with 7 bases between. The CDR3 consists of 13 residues.

The chain is built from TRBV6-5 and TRBJ2-3; 10 bases line up with TRBD1. Trimming at V came to 7 bases and at J to 2 bases, leaving 3 bases not matched to a gene. This CDR3 region has 14 residues. The germline gives CDR1 MNHEY, CDR2 SVGAGI. The CDR3 is CASNDRGPTDTQYF. The DNA for the CDR3 is TGTGCCAGCAACGACAGGGGGCCCACAGATACGCAGTATTTT.

The rearrangement uses TRBV12-3 or TRBV12-4 and TRBJ1-1; the match to TRBD1 covers 7 bases. Trimming at V came to 4 bases and at J to 1 base, leaving 3 bases not matched to a gene. The length of the CDR3 is 14 residues. CDR3 sequence: CASSWTGPNTEAFF. CDR3 in DNA: TGTGCCAGCAGTTGGACAGGCCCGAACACTGAAGCTTTCTTT.

This clonotype is medium-sized. V gene TRBV30 combines with J gene TRBJ2-4; D ambiguous. Germline V gene sequence: CDR1 GTSNPN, CDR2 SVGIG (reference sequence). Trimming pared 2 bases from V and 0 bases from J, leaving 11 bases between. This CDR3 is built from 15 residues. CDR3 sequence reads: CAWSLKIIAKNIQYF. The CDR3 nucleotides read TGTGCCTGGAGTCTCAAGATTATAGCCAAAAACATTCAGTACTTC.

The chain links TRBV9 to TRBJ2-7; the D gene is possibly TRBD1 (6 bases). The V gene lost 3 bases and the J gene lost 2 bases, with 18 bases spanning the gap. This CDR3 is built from 16 residues. Germline CDR1 and CDR2: SGDLS and YYNGEE. The CDR3 sequence: CASSARTGTLTYEQYF. As DNA, the CDR3 is TGTGCCAGCAGCGCCCGAACCGGGACACTTACCTACGAGCAGTACTTC. The full variable domain, completed using reference TRBV9 and TRBJ2-7, is DSGVTQTPKHLITATGQRVTLRCSPRSGDLSVYWYQQSLDQGLQFLIQYYNGEERAKGNILERFSAQQFPDLHSELNLSSLELGDSALYFCASSARTGTLTYEQYFGPGTRLTVT.

By share of the sample, this clonotype is medium-sized. The chain carries TRBV12-3 or TRBV12-4 and TRBJ1-1; D remains unclear. CDR3 length: 12 residues. Trimming left V 5 bases short and J 2 bases short, with 6 bases between. The CDR3 sequence is CASSPSNTEAFF. DNA for the CDR3: TGTGCCAGCAGTCCAAGTAACACTGAAGCTTTCTTT.

This clonotype rates as medium-sized. The V and J genes are TRBV5-5 and TRBJ1-4; D is undetermined. V lost 0 bases and J 8 bases, leaving 11 bases between the germline ends. Germline values: CDR1 SGHKS, CDR2 YYEKEE (reference sequence). The length of the CDR3 is 14 residues. This CDR3 is CASSLVGRQEKLFF. The CDR3 coding sequence is TGTGCCAGCAGCTTGGTAGGTCGGCAGGAAAAACTGTTTTTT. Filled out from reference TRBV5-5 and TRBJ1-4, the complete variable domain reads DAGVTQSPTHLIKTRGQQVTLRCSPISGHKSVSWYQQVLGQGPQFIFQYYEKEERGRGNFPDRFSARQFPNYSSELNVNALLLGDSALYLCASSLVGRQEKLFFGSGTQLSVL.

This clonotype has a count of ten or more. The chain links TRBV12-3 or TRBV12-4 to TRBJ2-3; D tentatively fits TRBD1 or TRBD2 (5 bases each). Trimming left V 4 bases short and J 1 base short, with 12 bases between. The CDR3 has 15 amino acids. The CDR3 DNA reads TGTGCCAGCAGTTACGGGACCCCCCGCACAGATACGCAGTATTTT. Its protein product is CASSYGTPRTDTQYF.

In this sample, this clonotype turned up a few times. The chain couples TRBV20-1 to TRBJ2-5; the D gene is possibly TRBD1 (6 bases). Germline V lookup: CDR1 DFQATT, CDR2 SNEGSKA (reference sequence). The CDR3 is 13 residues long. Trimming stripped 3 bases from V and 5 bases from J, with 13 bases between. CDR3 nucleotide sequence: TGCAGTGCTAGGCCAGGGGCTCTGGAGACCCAGTACTTC. Translation: CSARPGALETQYF.

This clonotype is medium-sized (0.01 to 0.1%). The rearrangement joins TRBV20-1 to TRBJ1-4; D unclear. Germline V gives CDR1 DFQATT, CDR2 SNEGSKA (reference sequence). The CDR3 spans 12 residues. Trimming took off 6 bases at V and 5 bases at J, with 10 bases between the two ends. CDR3 DNA sequence: TGCAGTGCCCGCAGCCCGAATGAAAAACTGTTTTTT. Its translation: CSARSPNEKLFF.